The next 20 T cell receptor beta chains were all read from a single sample in a study of spatial heterogeneity in lung cancer. TCRdb called the 5' RACE reads again in MiXCR, with one record for every CDR3 protein. This table has over 90,000 distinct CDR3 sequences, around 8.6% appearing once. The time point was: sample taken at primary tumor resection. Tumor, nontumor lung or frozen PBMC supplied whole RNA, sequenced without sorting. Material: PBMCs, obtained at surgery. The receptor source for this set is a male donor with early-stage non-small cell lung cancer.

The chain is built from TRBV7-2 and TRBJ2-3, with 7 bases lining up with TRBD2. The germline V gene encodes CDR1 SGHTA and CDR2 FQGNSA. This CDR3 is built from 16 residues. Losses at the gene ends were 5 bases for V and 2 bases for J; bases not matched to a gene: 10. CDR3 residues: CASSPFSGRATDTQYF. Here the CDR3 DNA reads TGTGCCAGCAGCCCTTTTAGCGGGCGGGCCACAGATACGCAGTATTTT.

The table lists this clonotype with many counts. This sequence joins TRBV7-7 and TRBJ2-5; TRBD2 might be the D (6 bases). The CDR3 spans 15 residues. The V end lost 1 base, the J end lost 5 bases, and 14 bases lay between the germline ends. Per germline, CDR1 SSHAT and CDR2 FNYEAQ (reference sequence). The CDR3 bases are TGTGCCAGCAGCTTAGAGGCGGGGTCGGGGGAGACCCAGTACTTC. Its protein product is CASSLEAGSGETQYF.

The rearrangement links TRBV21-1 to TRBJ2-7; TRBD1, the D gene given by the table, was not confirmed from the DNA. TRBV21-1 is an annotated pseudogene. The CDR3 covers 14 residues. The CDR3 DNA is TGTGCCAGCAGCAAGCGGACAGGGATATATGAGCAGTACTTC. Translated, it gives CASSKRTGIYEQYF.

This clonotype was observed a few times. The rearrangement uses TRBV28 and TRBJ1-3; D is unresolved. Between the trimmed V and J ends, which lost 2 bases and 7 bases, there was a span of 3 bases. CDR3 length equals 11 residues. The germline V gene has CDR1 MDHEN and CDR2 SYDVKM. The DNA of the CDR3 is TGTGCCAGCAGTTTAACCAACACCATATATTTT. This codes for CASSLTNTIYF.

This clonotype has just a few counts. V gene TRBV7-2 combines with J gene TRBJ2-3, with TRBD2 as a possible D gene (5 bases). The CDR3 is 14 residues long. The V end lost 4 bases, the J end lost 3 bases, and 11 bases lay between the germline ends. The germline V gene encodes CDR1 SGHTA and CDR2 FQGNSA. DNA for the CDR3: TGTGCCAGCAGCTCCGGACTGGAGACAGATACGCAGTATTTT. Its protein is CASSSGLETDTQYF.

This clonotype was counted at least ten times. The gene calls are TRBV7-2 and TRBJ1-3; D gene ambiguous. The CDR3 runs to 13 residues. With 5 bases removed from V and 0 bases from J, the gap between germline ends came to 5 bases. CDR1 is SGHTA, CDR2 FQGNSA, per germline. This CDR3 is CASSVPSGNTIYF. The CDR3 coding sequence is TGTGCCAGCAGCGTTCCCTCTGGAAACACCATATATTTT.

This clonotype showed up many times. The V and J genes are TRBV9 and TRBJ2-5, with D perhaps matching TRBD1 (6 bases). Germline values: CDR1 SGDLS, CDR2 YYNGEE. This CDR3 region has 16 residues. Trimming pared 0 bases from V and 2 bases from J, leaving 14 bases between. The CDR3 region is CASSVAIGGAQETQYF. DNA for the CDR3: TGTGCCAGCAGCGTAGCTATAGGGGGAGCTCAAGAGACCCAGTACTTC.

The V call is TRBV24-1, the J call TRBJ2-3, with 11 positions matching TRBD2. CDR1 KGHDR and CDR2 SFDVKD come from the germline V gene. The junction had 11 bases not matched to a gene; V was cut back by 3 bases and J by 1 base. The CDR3 extends over 19 amino acids. DNA of the CDR3: TGTGCCACCAGTGATCCTCCCGGGACTAGCGGATATGGCACAGATACGCAGTATTTT. Translation: CATSDPPGTSGYGTDTQYF.

This clonotype was detected only a few times. CDR3 bases: TGTGCCAGCAGCCCGGTGGTCGGACTAGCGGGGAGCACAGATACGCAGTATTTT. It is translated as CASSPVVGLAGSTDTQYF. The V gene is TRBV5-4, the J gene TRBJ2-3, with 12 bases matching TRBD2. The V gene's germline CDR1 is SGHNT and CDR2 YYREEE (reference sequence). V trimming: 4 bases; J trimming: 0 bases; junction bases outside the gene matches: 9. The CDR3 is made up of 18 amino acids.

This clonotype appeared a few times. The J gene is TRBJ2-7, the V gene TRBV28, with a weak D call TRBD2 (5 bases). Germline CDR1 and CDR2: MDHEN and SYDVKM. The CDR3 is 12 amino acids. The ends were cut back, 6 bases at V and 5 bases at J, with 11 bases in the middle. The CDR3: CASSSTRDEQYF. Here the CDR3 DNA reads TGTGCCAGCAGCAGCACTAGAGACGAGCAGTACTTC.

The rearrangement joins TRBV7-8 to TRBJ1-2; D may be TRBD1 (5 bases). There are 15 residues in the CDR3. CDR1 is SGHVS and CDR2 is FQNEAQ in the germline V gene. V lost 3 bases to trimming and J lost 3 bases, with 14 bases between them. Here the CDR3 DNA reads TGTGCCAGCAGCTTGAGGATGGGGGGAGACTATGGCTACACCTTC. It translates to CASSLRMGGDYGYTF. The full variable domain, rest sourced from reference TRBV7-8 and TRBJ1-2, is GAGVSQSPRYKVAKRGQDVALRCDPISGHVSLFWYQQALGQGPEFLTYFQNEAQLDKSGLPSDRFFAERPEGSVSTLKIQRTQQEDSAVYLCASSLRMGGDYGYTFGSGTRLTVV.

This clonotype has at least ten counts. The chain links TRBV6-1 to TRBJ1-6, with 7 bases aligning to TRBD1. In germline, CDR1 is MNHNS, CDR2 SASEGT. V lost 4 bases, J lost 17 bases, and 8 bases stayed unmatched. CDR3 size: 12 residues. The chain's CDR3 is CASSAGQRSIHF. The CDR3 coding sequence is TGTGCCAGCAGTGCGGGACAGCGGAGCATCCACTTT.

In this sample, this clonotype turned up many times. The genes are TRBV5-1 and TRBJ1-1, with unresolved D. CDR3 size: 14 residues. Germline V gives CDR1 SGHRS, CDR2 YFSETQ. V lost 4 bases and J lost 10, with 20 bases in between. The CDR3 region has the DNA TGCGCCAGCAGCCCGAAATCCAAAGGCGAGTCAGCTTTCTTT. It specifies CASSPKSKGESAFF.

This clonotype has a handful of counts. The CDR3 DNA follows: TGTGCCAGCAGCTCCCGAAACTACGAGCAGTACTTC. Protein product: CASSSRNYEQYF. V usage is TRBV7-9 and J usage is TRBJ2-7, with D unresolved. V was trimmed by 4 bases and J by 3 bases, leaving 7 bases between them. CDR3 length: 12 amino acids. CDR1 is SEHNR and CDR2 is FQNEAQ in the germline V gene (reference sequence).

This clonotype was observed a few times. The chain recombines TRBV20-1 with TRBJ2-2, with a tentative D call TRBD2 (6 bases). Trimming removed 1 base at V and 3 bases at J, with 12 bases between. This CDR3 has 15 amino acids. CDR1 and CDR2 (germline): DFQATT, SNEGSKA (reference sequence). The CDR3: CSARAAGPDTGELFF. The CDR3 nucleotides are TGCAGTGCTAGAGCTGCGGGACCCGACACCGGGGAGCTGTTTTTT.

This clonotype has a count of ten or more. This chain connects TRBV7-2 to TRBJ2-2, with D unresolved. Trimming stripped 5 bases from V and 4 bases from J, with 11 bases between. The germline V gene encodes CDR1 SGHTA and CDR2 FQGNSA. CDR3 length equals 14 residues. The chain's CDR3 is CASSRNKGTGELFF. CDR3 DNA: TGTGCCAGCAGCCGCAATAAGGGCACCGGGGAGCTGTTTTTT.

DNA of the CDR3: TGCGCCAGCAGCTTGGTCGGGGGAGATGAGCAGTTCTTC. It specifies CASSLVGGDEQFF. The J gene is TRBJ2-1, the V gene TRBV5-1, with a weak D call TRBD2 (6 bases). Trimming took off 0 bases at V and 8 bases at J, with 9 bases between the two ends. The CDR3 consists of 13 residues. Germline loops: CDR1 SGHRS, CDR2 YFSETQ. The full variable domain, rest sourced from reference TRBV5-1 and TRBJ2-1, is KAGVTQTPRYLIKTRGQQVTLSCSPISGHRSVSWYQQTPGQGLQFLFEYFSETQRNKGNFPGRFSGRQFSNSRSEMNVSTLELGDSALYLCASSLVGGDEQFFGPGTRLTVL.

At least ten counts were recorded for this clonotype. The chain employs TRBV5-6 and TRBJ1-4; no clear D gene. CDR1 SGHDT and CDR2 YYEEEE come from the germline V gene. V lost 4 bases, J lost 4 bases, and 5 bases lay in between. The CDR3 totals 12 residues. CDR3: CASSGGNEKLFF. In nucleotides, the CDR3 is TGTGCCAGCAGCGGAGGTAATGAAAAACTGTTTTTT.

This clonotype has only a few counts. This chain uses TRBV2 with TRBJ2-3; D is perhaps TRBD2 (5 bases). CDR1 and CDR2 from the germline V gene are SNHLY and FYNNEI. The CDR3 runs 14 residues. V was cut by 7 bases and J by 2 bases, with 13 bases left in between. The CDR3 DNA is TGTGCCAGCAATAGGGAGCCCACCACAGATACGCAGTATTTT. It is translated as CASNREPTTDTQYF.

This clonotype was detected many times. V is TRBV5-1 and J is TRBJ1-4; weak D call: TRBD1 (6 bases). The ends were cut back, 4 bases at V and 8 bases at J, with 15 bases in the middle. Germline loops: CDR1 SGHRS, CDR2 YFSETQ. CDR3 length: 14 amino acids. CDR3 in DNA: TGCGCCAGCAGCGCCTCAGGGGCCCAGGAAAAACTGTTTTTT. This sequence encodes CASSASGAQEKLFF.